These T cell receptor beta chains were read from a single sample in a study of T cells after yellow fever vaccination. TCRdb called the 5' RACE reads again in MiXCR, with one record for every CDR3 protein. The data hold just under 600,000 distinct CDR3 sequences, with roughly 14% observed a single time. This sample comprised PBMCs, obtained on the day of the yellow fever booster vaccination. Source of these receptors: a man between 25 and 39 years old who received the YFV17D yellow fever vaccine. CDR3s leave out the opening cysteine and the closing phenylalanine or tryptophan. Each record gives: J gene, clone size, V gene, CDR3 protein. For some rows the clone size is stated as once, few or many, or as a class when expanded; others skip it.

j_call: TRBJ2-1; clone_size: few; v_call: TRBV30; cdr3_aa: AWSLGPSSYNEQF
j_call: TRBJ2-7; clone_size: many; v_call: TRBV7-9; cdr3_aa: ASESGSTSYEQY
j_call: TRBJ2-1; clone_size: .; v_call: TRBV12-3/TRBV12-4; cdr3_aa: ASSPALVAEQF
j_call: TRBJ2-5; clone_size: few; v_call: TRBV27; cdr3_aa: ASSLSYTTLTQY
j_call: TRBJ1-1; clone_size: few; v_call: TRBV3-1; cdr3_aa: ASSLMGDIEAF
j_call: TRBJ2-1; clone_size: few; v_call: TRBV30; cdr3_aa: AWSLAGNEQF
j_call: TRBJ2-5; clone_size: few; v_call: TRBV30; cdr3_aa: AWTHGETQY
j_call: TRBJ2-4; clone_size: .; v_call: TRBV24-1; cdr3_aa: ATSDSASGENIQY
j_call: TRBJ2-7; clone_size: few; v_call: TRBV5-1; cdr3_aa: ASSGTGGHEQY
j_call: TRBJ2-3; clone_size: few; v_call: TRBV6-2/TRBV6-3; cdr3_aa: ASSRTSRAQY
j_call: TRBJ1-2; clone_size: many; v_call: TRBV5-6; cdr3_aa: ASSLVQGDAGYT
j_call: TRBJ1-1; clone_size: .; v_call: TRBV19; cdr3_aa: ASSPGTFLNTEAF
j_call: TRBJ2-4; clone_size: .; v_call: TRBV7-8; cdr3_aa: ASSLTPRIDIQY
j_call: TRBJ2-2; clone_size: few; v_call: TRBV28; cdr3_aa: ASSFRTDRGPGELF
j_call: TRBJ2-7; clone_size: many; v_call: TRBV29-1; cdr3_aa: SVRLAGGYEQY
j_call: TRBJ2-3; clone_size: few; v_call: TRBV7-8; cdr3_aa: ASSLVAWRGTDTQY
j_call: TRBJ2-1; clone_size: .; v_call: TRBV29-1; cdr3_aa: SVEGVGPYNEQF
j_call: TRBJ2-2; clone_size: few; v_call: TRBV7-2; cdr3_aa: ASSGSGRSGELF
j_call: TRBJ2-2; clone_size: .; v_call: TRBV18; cdr3_aa: ASSPPERTGELF
j_call: TRBJ1-2; clone_size: .; v_call: TRBV12-3/TRBV12-4; cdr3_aa: ASSQPGAGGYT
j_call: TRBJ2-3; clone_size: .; v_call: TRBV5-4; cdr3_aa: ASSIRQGADTQY
j_call: TRBJ2-4; clone_size: .; v_call: TRBV6-2/TRBV6-3; cdr3_aa: ASSYRGPAGIQY
j_call: TRBJ2-4; clone_size: many; v_call: TRBV7-2; cdr3_aa: ASSFGDIQY
j_call: TRBJ2-2; clone_size: .; v_call: TRBV19; cdr3_aa: ASTGLAGANTGELF
j_call: TRBJ2-7; clone_size: few; v_call: TRBV18; cdr3_aa: ASSPPAPGSYEQY
j_call: TRBJ2-7; clone_size: few; v_call: TRBV6-1; cdr3_aa: ASRDGPLYEQY
j_call: TRBJ2-2; clone_size: few; v_call: TRBV10-1; cdr3_aa: ASSRGQGPTGELF
j_call: TRBJ2-5; clone_size: .; v_call: TRBV6-2/TRBV6-3; cdr3_aa: ASRGVLQETQY
j_call: TRBJ2-2; clone_size: .; v_call: TRBV10-3; cdr3_aa: AISESYSLTGELF
j_call: TRBJ1-2; clone_size: few; v_call: TRBV30; cdr3_aa: AWMTGAVGNYGYT
j_call: TRBJ2-7; clone_size: .; v_call: TRBV7-2; cdr3_aa: ASSWGTSYEQY
j_call: TRBJ2-3; clone_size: .; v_call: TRBV15; cdr3_aa: ATSTGGTVQNAQY
j_call: TRBJ1-2; clone_size: many; v_call: TRBV7-2; cdr3_aa: ASSLTTGGNYGYT